Sequencing of this T cell receptor beta chain was carried out in a study of control samples from healthy donors and cancer patients. Looked up from germline, CDR1 is LGHNA and CDR2 is YSLEER. CDR3 size: 14 residues. With 1 base removed from V and 0 bases from J, the gap between germline ends came to 6 bases. Sequenced by immunoSEQ multiplex PCR; TCRdb stores in-frame clones only, minus some. The repertoire holds approximately 170,000 clones, with 92% as singletons. Material: blood. This TCR derives from a woman in her twenties or thirties in good health. The rearrangement links TRBV4-3 to TRBJ1-1; D remains ambiguous. The CDR3 region is CASSQADMNTEAFF. In nucleotides, the CDR3 is TGCGCCAGCAGCCAAGCAGACATGAACACTGAAGCTTTCTTT.